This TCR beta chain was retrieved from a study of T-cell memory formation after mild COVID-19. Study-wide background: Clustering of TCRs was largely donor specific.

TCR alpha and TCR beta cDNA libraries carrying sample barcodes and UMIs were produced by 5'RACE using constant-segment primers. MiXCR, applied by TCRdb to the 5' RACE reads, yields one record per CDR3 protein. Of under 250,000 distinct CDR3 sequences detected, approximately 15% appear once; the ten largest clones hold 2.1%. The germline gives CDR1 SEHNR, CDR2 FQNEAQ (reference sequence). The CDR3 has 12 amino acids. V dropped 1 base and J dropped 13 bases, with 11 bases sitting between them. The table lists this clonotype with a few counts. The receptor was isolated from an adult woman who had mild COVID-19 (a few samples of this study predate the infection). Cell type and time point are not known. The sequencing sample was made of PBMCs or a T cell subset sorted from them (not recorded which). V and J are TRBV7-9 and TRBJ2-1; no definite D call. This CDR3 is CASSLGFGPQFF. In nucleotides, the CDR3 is TGTGCCAGCAGCTTAGGGTTCGGACCTCAGTTCTTC. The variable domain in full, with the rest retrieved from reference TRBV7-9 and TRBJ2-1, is DTGVSQNPRHKITKRGQNVTFRCDPISEHNRLYWYRQTLGQGPEFLTYFQNEAQLEKSRLLSDRFSAERPKGSFSTLEIQRTEQGDSAMYLCASSLGFGPQFFGPGTRLTVL.